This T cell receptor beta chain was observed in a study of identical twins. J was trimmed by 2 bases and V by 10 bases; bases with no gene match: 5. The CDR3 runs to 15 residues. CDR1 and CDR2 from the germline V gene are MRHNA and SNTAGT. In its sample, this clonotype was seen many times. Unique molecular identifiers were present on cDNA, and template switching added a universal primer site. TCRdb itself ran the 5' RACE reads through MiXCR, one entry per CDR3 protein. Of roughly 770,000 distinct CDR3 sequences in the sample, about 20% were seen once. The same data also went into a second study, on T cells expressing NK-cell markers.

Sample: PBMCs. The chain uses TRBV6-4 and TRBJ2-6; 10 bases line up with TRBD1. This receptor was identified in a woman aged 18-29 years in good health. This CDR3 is CATSTGGAGANVLTF. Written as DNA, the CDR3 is TGTGCCACCTCGACAGGGGGCGCTGGGGCCAACGTCCTGACTTTC.